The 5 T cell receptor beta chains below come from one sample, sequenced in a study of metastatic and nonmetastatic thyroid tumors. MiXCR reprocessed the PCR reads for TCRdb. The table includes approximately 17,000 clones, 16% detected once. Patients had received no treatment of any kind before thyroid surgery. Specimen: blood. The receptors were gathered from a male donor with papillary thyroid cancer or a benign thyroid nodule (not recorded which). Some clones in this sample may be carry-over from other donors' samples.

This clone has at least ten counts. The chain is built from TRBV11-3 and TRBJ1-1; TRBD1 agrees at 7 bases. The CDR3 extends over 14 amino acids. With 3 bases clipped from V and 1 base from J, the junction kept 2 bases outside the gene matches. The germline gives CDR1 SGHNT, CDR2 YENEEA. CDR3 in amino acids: CASSFRGPNTEAFF. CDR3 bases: TGTGCCAGCAGCTTTAGGGGGCCGAACACTGAAGCTTTCTTT.

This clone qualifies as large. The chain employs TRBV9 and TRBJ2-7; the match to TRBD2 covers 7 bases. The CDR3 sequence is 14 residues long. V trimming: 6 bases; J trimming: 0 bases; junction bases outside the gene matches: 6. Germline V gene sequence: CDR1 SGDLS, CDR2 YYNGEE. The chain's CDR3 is CASTVGGSSYEQYF. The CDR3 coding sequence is TGTGCCAGCACCGTGGGCGGGAGCTCCTACGAGCAGTACTTC.

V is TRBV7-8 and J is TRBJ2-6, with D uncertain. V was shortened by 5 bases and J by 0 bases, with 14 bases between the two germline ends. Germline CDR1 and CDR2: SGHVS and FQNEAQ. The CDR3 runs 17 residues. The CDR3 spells CASSRWSDFSGANVLTF. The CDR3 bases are TGTGCCAGCAGCCGCTGGTCCGATTTCTCTGGGGCCAACGTCCTGACTTTC.

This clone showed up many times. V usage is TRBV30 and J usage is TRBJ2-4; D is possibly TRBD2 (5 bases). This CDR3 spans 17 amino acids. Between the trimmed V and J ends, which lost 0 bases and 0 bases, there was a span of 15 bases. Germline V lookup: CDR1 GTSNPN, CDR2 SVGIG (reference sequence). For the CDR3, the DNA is TGTGCCTGGAGTGTACGGATCGGGAAACTAGCCAAAAACATTCAGTACTTC. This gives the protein CAWSVRIGKLAKNIQYF.

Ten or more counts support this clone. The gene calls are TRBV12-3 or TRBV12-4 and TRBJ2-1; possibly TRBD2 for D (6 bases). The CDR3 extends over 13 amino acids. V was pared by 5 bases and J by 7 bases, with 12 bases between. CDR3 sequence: CASSARLVNEQFF. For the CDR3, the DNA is TGTGCCAGCAGTGCAAGACTAGTTAATGAGCAGTTCTTC.